This T cell receptor (beta chain) was found in a study of breast tumors, draining lymph nodes, adjacent tissues. TCRdb reprocessed the multiplex PCR reads via MiXCR and lists one record per CDR3 protein. Of more than 50,000 distinct CDR3 sequences listed, approximately 45% are singletons. This clonotype was detected many times. Its antigen is currently unknown. Germline values: CDR1 SGHVS, CDR2 FQNEAQ. The ends were cut back, 5 bases at V and 8 bases at J, with 15 bases in the middle. There are 13 residues in the CDR3. Study-wide results and limits: Luminal-like breast cancer showed significantly greater tumor-nontumor repertoire similarity than basal-like breast cancer did. Tumors had less TCR diversity than lymph nodes, more than nontumor tissue. Most tumor T cells seemingly derive from lymph node, then expand in tumor.

Specimen: breast tumor tissue. This chain uses TRBV7-8 with TRBJ1-2; D is possibly TRBD1 (6 bases). This TCR derives from a female donor with breast cancer. Some clones in this sample may be carry-over from other donors' samples. As DNA, the CDR3 is TGTGCCAGCAGCCTAGGGGGGACGAGGGGCTACACCTTC. This translates into CASSLGGTRGYTF. The complete variable domain, with remaining parts taken from reference TRBV7-8 and TRBJ1-2, reads GAGVSQSPRYKVAKRGQDVALRCDPISGHVSLFWYQQALGQGPEFLTYFQNEAQLDKSGLPSDRFFAERPEGSVSTLKIQRTQQEDSAVYLCASSLGGTRGYTFGSGTRLTVV.